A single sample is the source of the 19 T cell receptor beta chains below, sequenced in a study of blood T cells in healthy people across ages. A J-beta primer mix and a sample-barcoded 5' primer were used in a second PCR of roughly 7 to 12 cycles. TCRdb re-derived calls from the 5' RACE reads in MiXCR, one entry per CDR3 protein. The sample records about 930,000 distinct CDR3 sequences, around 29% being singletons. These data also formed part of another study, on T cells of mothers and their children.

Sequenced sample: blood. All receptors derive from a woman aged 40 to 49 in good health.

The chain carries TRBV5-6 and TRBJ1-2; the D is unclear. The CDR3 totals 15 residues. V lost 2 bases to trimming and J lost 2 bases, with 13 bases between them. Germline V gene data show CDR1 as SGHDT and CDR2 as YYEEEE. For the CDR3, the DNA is TGTGCCAGCAGCTTCGGGAGCACAATCAACTATGGCTACACCTTC. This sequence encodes CASSFGSTINYGYTF. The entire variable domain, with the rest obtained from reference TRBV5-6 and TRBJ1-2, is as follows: DAGVTQSPTHLIKTRGQQVTLRCSPKSGHDTVSWYQQALGQGPQFIFQYYEEEERQRGNFPDRFSGHQFPNYSSELNVNALLLGDSALYLCASSFGSTINYGYTFGSGTRLTVV.

In nucleotides, the CDR3 is TGTGCCAGCAGTTTCCGACAGGGGCTTGTGCTACCATCTAATGAAAAACTGTTTTTT. It encodes CASSFRQGLVLPSNEKLFF. The chain combines TRBV12-3 or TRBV12-4 with TRBJ1-4; 8 nucleotides match TRBD1. With 3 bases clipped from V and 3 bases from J, the junction kept 15 bases outside the gene matches. This CDR3 contains 19 residues.

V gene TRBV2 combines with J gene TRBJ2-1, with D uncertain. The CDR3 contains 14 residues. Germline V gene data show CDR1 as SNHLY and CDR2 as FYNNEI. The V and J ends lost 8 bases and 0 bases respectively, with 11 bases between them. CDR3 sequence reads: CASLVRSSYNEQFF. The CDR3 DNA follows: TGTGCCAGCTTGGTAAGGAGCTCCTACAATGAGCAGTTCTTC.

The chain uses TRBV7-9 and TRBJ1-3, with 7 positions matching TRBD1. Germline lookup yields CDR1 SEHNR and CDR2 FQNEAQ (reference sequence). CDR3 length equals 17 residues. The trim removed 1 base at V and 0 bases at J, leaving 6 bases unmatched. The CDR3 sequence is CASSLGWTGASGNTIYF. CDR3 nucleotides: TGTGCCAGCAGCTTAGGTTGGACAGGCGCCTCTGGAAACACCATATATTTT.

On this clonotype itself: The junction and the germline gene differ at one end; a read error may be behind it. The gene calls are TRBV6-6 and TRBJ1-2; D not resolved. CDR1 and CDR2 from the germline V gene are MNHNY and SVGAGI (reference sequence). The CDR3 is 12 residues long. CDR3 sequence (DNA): TGTGCCAGCAGGGTAGGAAACTATGGCTGCACCTTC. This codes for CASRVGNYGCTF.

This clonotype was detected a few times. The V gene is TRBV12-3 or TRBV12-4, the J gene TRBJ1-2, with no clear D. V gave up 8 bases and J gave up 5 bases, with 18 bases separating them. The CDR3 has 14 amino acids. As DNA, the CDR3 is TGTGCCAGCCGCTACGAGGGAATGGAGTATGGCTACACCTTC. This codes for CASRYEGMEYGYTF.

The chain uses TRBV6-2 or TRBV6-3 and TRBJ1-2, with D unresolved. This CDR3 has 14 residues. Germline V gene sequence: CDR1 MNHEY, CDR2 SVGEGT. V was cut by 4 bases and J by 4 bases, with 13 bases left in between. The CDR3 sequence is CASSSAGRLYGYTF. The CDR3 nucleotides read TGTGCCAGCAGTTCAGCTGGACGCCTCTATGGCTACACCTTC.

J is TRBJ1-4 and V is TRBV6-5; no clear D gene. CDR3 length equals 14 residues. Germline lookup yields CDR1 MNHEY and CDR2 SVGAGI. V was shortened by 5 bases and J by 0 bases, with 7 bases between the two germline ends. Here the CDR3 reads CASSPTTTNEKLFF. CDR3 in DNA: TGTGCCAGCAGTCCAACCACAACTAATGAAAAACTGTTTTTT.

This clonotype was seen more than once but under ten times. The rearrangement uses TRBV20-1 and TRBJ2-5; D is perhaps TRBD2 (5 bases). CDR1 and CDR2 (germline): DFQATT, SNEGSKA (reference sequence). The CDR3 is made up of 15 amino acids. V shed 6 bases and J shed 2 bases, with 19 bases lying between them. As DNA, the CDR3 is TGCAGTGCCCGACCAGTCTCACGGGGACAAGAGACCCAGTACTTC. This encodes CSARPVSRGQETQYF.

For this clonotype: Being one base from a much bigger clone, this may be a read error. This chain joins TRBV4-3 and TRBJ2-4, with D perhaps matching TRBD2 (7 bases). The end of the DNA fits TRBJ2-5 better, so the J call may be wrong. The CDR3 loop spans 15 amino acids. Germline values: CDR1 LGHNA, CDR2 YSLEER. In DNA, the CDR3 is TGCGCCAGCAGCCAAGATTGGGGGGGCGGGGAGACCCAGTACTTC. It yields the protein CASSQDWGGGETQYF.

The CDR3 region has the DNA TGCGCCAGCAGCCGGACTAGCGGGAGGAACACAGATACGCAGTATTTT. Amino acid sequence: CASSRTSGRNTDTQYF. The chain employs TRBV5-1 and TRBJ2-3; 14 positions agree with TRBD2. V was pared by 4 bases and J by 2 bases, with 3 bases of the junction left unmatched. CDR1 SGHRS and CDR2 YFSETQ come from the germline V gene. CDR3 length: 16 residues.

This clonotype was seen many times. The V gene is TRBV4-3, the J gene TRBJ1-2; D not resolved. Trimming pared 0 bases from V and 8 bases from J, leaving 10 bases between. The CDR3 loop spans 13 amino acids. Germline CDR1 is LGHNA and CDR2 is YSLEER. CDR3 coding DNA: TGCGCCAGCAGCCAAGAAGTCGGTGGGGGCTACACCTTC. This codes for CASSQEVGGGYTF.

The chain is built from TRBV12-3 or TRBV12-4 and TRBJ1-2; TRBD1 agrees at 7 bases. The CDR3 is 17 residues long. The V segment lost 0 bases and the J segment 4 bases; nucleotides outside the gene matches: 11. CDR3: CASSLALMASGGYGYTF. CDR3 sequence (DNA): TGTGCCAGCAGTTTAGCGCTAATGGCGTCAGGGGGCTATGGCTACACCTTC.

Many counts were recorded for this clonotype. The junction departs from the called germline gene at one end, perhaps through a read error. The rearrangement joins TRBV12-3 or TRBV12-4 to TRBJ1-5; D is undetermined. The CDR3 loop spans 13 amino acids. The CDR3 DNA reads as TGTGCCAGCAGCTTAGGGAGGAATCAGCCCCAGCATTTT. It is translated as CASSLGRNQPQHF.

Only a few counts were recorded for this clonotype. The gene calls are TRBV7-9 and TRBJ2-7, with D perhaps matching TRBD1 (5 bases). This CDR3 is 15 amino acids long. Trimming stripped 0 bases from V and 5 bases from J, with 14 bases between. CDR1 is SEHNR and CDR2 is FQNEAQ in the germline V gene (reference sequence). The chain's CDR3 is CASSLAFGPRDEQYF. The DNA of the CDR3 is TGTGCCAGCAGCTTAGCGTTTGGGCCCAGGGACGAGCAGTACTTC.

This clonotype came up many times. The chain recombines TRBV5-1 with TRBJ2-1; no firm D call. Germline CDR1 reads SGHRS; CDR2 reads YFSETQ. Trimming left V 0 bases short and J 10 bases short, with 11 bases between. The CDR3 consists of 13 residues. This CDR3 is CASSLASRGEQFF. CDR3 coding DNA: TGCGCCAGCAGCTTGGCGTCTCGTGGGGAGCAGTTCTTC.

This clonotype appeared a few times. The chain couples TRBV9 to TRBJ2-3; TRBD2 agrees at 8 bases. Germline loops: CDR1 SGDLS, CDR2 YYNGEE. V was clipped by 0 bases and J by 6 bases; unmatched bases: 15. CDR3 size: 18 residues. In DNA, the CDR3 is TGTGCCAGCAGCGTAGGAATAGGAACGGGGGGGCTCCGGGATACGCAGTATTTT. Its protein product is CASSVGIGTGGLRDTQYF.

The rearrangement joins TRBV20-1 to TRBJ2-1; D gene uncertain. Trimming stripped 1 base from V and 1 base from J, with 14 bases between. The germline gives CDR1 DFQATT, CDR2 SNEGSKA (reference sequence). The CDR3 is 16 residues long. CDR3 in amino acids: CSARGWNGDSYNEQFF. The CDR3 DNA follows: TGCAGTGCTAGAGGGTGGAACGGTGATTCCTACAATGAGCAGTTCTTC.

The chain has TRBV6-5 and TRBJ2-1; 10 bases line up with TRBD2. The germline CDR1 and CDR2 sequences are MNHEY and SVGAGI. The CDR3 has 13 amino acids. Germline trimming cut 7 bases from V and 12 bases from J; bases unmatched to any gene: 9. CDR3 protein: CASKAGGPGGQFF. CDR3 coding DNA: TGTGCCAGCAAAGCGGGGGGGCCAGGTGGGCAGTTCTTC.